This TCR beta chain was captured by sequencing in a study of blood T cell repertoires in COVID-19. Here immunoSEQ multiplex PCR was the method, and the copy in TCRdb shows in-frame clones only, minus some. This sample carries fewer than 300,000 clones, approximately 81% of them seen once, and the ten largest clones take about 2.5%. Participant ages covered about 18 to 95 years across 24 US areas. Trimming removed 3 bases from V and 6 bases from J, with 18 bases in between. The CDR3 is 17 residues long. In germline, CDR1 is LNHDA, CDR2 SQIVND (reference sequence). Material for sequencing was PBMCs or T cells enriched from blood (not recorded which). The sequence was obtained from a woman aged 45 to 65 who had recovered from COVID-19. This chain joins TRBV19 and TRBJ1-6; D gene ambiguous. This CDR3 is CASSIARWGEINSPLHF. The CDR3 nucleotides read TGTGCCAGTAGTATCGCTCGGTGGGGAGAGATTAATTCACCCCTCCACTTT.